The sequence of this TCR beta chain was determined in a study of blood T cells in healthy people across ages. This clonotype has more than one count but fewer than ten. The antigen is not known. The authors ran a second PCR of roughly 6 to 12 cycles using a sample-barcoded 5' primer and a J-beta primer mix. From the 5' RACE reads, TCRdb called clonotypes with MiXCR, one entry per CDR3 protein. The sample records around 1,000,000 distinct CDR3 sequences, under 30% being singletons. The study, taken as a whole, reports: Older age coincided with a roughly linear decline in TCR beta diversity per million T cells.

V was pared by 1 base and J by 5 bases, with 12 bases between. The length of the CDR3 is 15 residues. CDR1 is LGHNA and CDR2 is YNFKEQ in the germline V gene. This sample also belongs to another study, concerning T cells of mothers and their children. From that second work: Donors were three healthy Caucasian mothers and their six children. The data showed no persistent microchimeric T cell clones.

The origin of this receptor is a girl aged 2 to 10 in good health. The source material was blood. V gene TRBV4-2 combines with J gene TRBJ1-5; D ambiguous. The DNA of the CDR3 is TGTGCCAGCAGCCAAGGGGCCCATTTGGATCAGCCCCAGCATTTT. This translates into CASSQGAHLDQPQHF.